This T cell receptor beta chain was recorded in a study of blood T cell repertoires in COVID-19. Study-level background: Sources were T cells, B-cell-depleted T cells, or PBMCs; the material itself was cDNA or gDNA.

Participant-reported clinical history was the basis for cohort assignment. Recovery meant two consecutive negative NP/OP PCR tests, professional clearance, or resolved symptoms. Source study methods: Estimates of nucleated cell counts were drawn from the amplification of reference gene primers. The method was immunoSEQ multiplex PCR; TCRdb's version includes in-frame clones alone and lacks a portion of them. V and J calls and clone size are copied from that table; D and trimming were computed from the DNA. The data hold about 290,000 clones, with around 90% observed a single time. CDR3 size: 15 residues. Per germline, CDR1 LGHNA and CDR2 YSLEER. Germline trimming cut 0 bases from V and 7 bases from J; bases unmatched to any gene: 7.

The chain joins TRBV4-3 to TRBJ2-5; TRBD1 agrees at 8 bases. Sample: PBMCs or T cells enriched from blood (not recorded which). The TCR was taken from a woman aged 35 to 49 who had recovered from COVID-19. CDR3 bases: TGCGCCAGCAGCCAAGACGGGACAGGTCCGAGGACCCAGTACTTC. The encoded protein is CASSQDGTGPRTQYF.